Below are 23 T cell receptor beta chains sequenced from a single sample in a study of shared clonotypes between healthy human individuals. Sequencing used immunoSEQ multiplex PCR; TCRdb keeps in-frame clones, though not all of them. The sample has roughly 2,500,000 clones, roughly 93% seen once. The sample consisted of naive CD4+ T cells from PBMCs. The sample's subset: CD45RA+ positively selected. These receptors originate from a man younger than 30 in good health. Some clones in this sample may be carry-over from other donors' samples.

Details on this clone: One end of the junction fails to match germline, which may point to a read error. The chain carries TRBV19 and TRBJ2-2, with D maybe TRBD2 (5 bases). The CDR3 runs to 15 residues. CDR1 LNHDA and CDR2 SQIVND come from the germline V gene (reference sequence). The CDR3 sequence is CASSLEGVNTGELFF. CDR3 DNA: TGTGCCAGTAGTTTAGAGGGAGTTAACACCGGGGAGCTGTTTTTT.

This chain connects TRBV29-1 to TRBJ2-7; TRBD1 matches at 7 bases. The CDR3 totals 14 residues. J was trimmed by 2 bases and V by 1 base; bases with no gene match: 5. The germline V gene has CDR1 SQVTM and CDR2 ANQGSEA. In DNA, the CDR3 is TGCAGCGTTGAAGGATCGGGACAGACCTACGAGCAGTACTTC. The encoded protein is CSVEGSGQTYEQYF.

The sample holds one count of this clone. The rearrangement joins TRBV19 to TRBJ1-2; no clear D. Deletions cut 4 bases from V and 4 bases from J, with 13 bases between. Germline V gene sequence: CDR1 LNHDA, CDR2 SQIVND (reference sequence). The CDR3 has 14 amino acids. This CDR3 is CASSRRARGYGYTF. The CDR3 nucleotides are TGTGCCAGTAGTAGAAGGGCGCGTGGCTATGGCTACACCTTC.

The chain is built from TRBV27 and TRBJ2-6; D is uncertain. Deletions cut 5 bases from V and 3 bases from J, with 17 bases between. The CDR3 covers 17 residues. From germline, CDR1 is MNHEY and CDR2 SMNVEV (reference sequence). The CDR3 bases are TGTGCCAGCAGTCCAGAGCCTCCCTGGCTTGGGGCCAACGTCCTGACTTTC. Its translation is CASSPEPPWLGANVLTF.

The chain couples TRBV7-2 to TRBJ2-3; TRBD2 is a possible D gene (5 bases). The CDR3 runs to 13 residues. The germline gives CDR1 SGHTA, CDR2 FQGNSA. V was shortened by 8 bases and J by 1 base, with 10 bases between the two germline ends. The CDR3 protein is CASGSGGTDTQYF. DNA for the CDR3: TGTGCCAGCGGGAGCGGTGGCACAGATACGCAGTATTTT.

This clone was found once. This chain joins TRBV5-6 and TRBJ1-5; D gene uncertain. Trimming left V 2 bases short and J 4 bases short, with 4 bases between. This CDR3 spans 12 amino acids. Per germline, CDR1 SGHDT and CDR2 YYEEEE. The CDR3 DNA sequence: TGTGCCAGCAGCTTTATTAATCAGCCCCAGCATTTT. Translated: CASSFINQPQHF.

This chain links TRBV4-3 with TRBJ2-2; D is possibly TRBD2 (6 bases). V gave up 8 bases and J gave up 5 bases, with 15 bases separating them. The CDR3 runs 14 residues. Looked up from germline, CDR1 is LGHNA and CDR2 is YSLEER. CDR3 region: CASAVGGRTGELFF. The CDR3 nucleotides are TGCGCCAGCGCCGTCGGAGGGAGGACCGGGGAGCTGTTTTTT.

In its sample, this clone was seen a few times. The sample has other DNA sequences that encode this CDR3 too. The chain employs TRBV5-1 and TRBJ2-1; D unresolved. The CDR3 contains 11 residues. The germline V gene encodes CDR1 SGHRS and CDR2 YFSETQ. Trimming removed 4 bases at V and 5 bases at J, with 4 bases between. The DNA for the CDR3 is TGCGCCAGCAGCCTTAACAATGAGCAGTTCTTC. Encoded protein: CASSLNNEQFF.

This sequence joins TRBV7-2 and TRBJ1-2, with D unclear. The germline V and J ends were trimmed by 1 base and 12 bases, with 18 bases remaining between them. The CDR3 has 14 amino acids. The germline CDR1 and CDR2 sequences are SGHTA and FQGNSA. The CDR3 nucleotides read TGTGCCAGCAGCTTAGGTTACCCAGGAGAGAAACACACCTTC. Its translation is CASSLGYPGEKHTF.

V and J are TRBV4-2 and TRBJ2-1, with 11 bases identical to TRBD2. With 0 bases clipped from V and 13 bases from J, the junction kept 8 bases outside the gene matches. This CDR3 has 15 residues. Germline V CDR1 and CDR2: LGHNA, YNFKEQ. The CDR3 DNA sequence: TGTGCCAGCAGCCAAGAGCAAACTAGCGGGAGTAGACAGTTCTTC. It codes for CASSQEQTSGSRQFF.

This chain links TRBV5-5 with TRBJ2-5, with a possible D match to TRBD2 (6 bases). CDR3 size: 15 residues. V gave up 1 base and J gave up 4 bases, with 14 bases separating them. Germline lookup yields CDR1 SGHKS and CDR2 YYEKEE (reference sequence). The CDR3: CASSLILAVGETQYF. CDR3 sequence (DNA): TGTGCCAGCAGCTTGATCTTAGCGGTAGGAGAGACCCAGTACTTC.

This chain connects TRBV28 to TRBJ1-5, with D hard to call. V was cut by 5 bases and J by 9 bases, with 14 bases left in between. The germline V gene has CDR1 MDHEN and CDR2 SYDVKM. CDR3 length equals 13 residues. CDR3 in DNA: TGTGCCAGCAGTGTCCAGAGTCGGTGGCCCCAGCATTTT. Translated, it gives CASSVQSRWPQHF.

The chain links TRBV5-4 to TRBJ2-5; D perhaps matches TRBD2 (7 bases). Germline V CDR1 and CDR2: SGHNT, YYREEE (reference sequence). Between the trimmed V and J ends, which lost 4 bases and 4 bases, there was a span of 20 bases. This CDR3 spans 16 amino acids. The DNA of the CDR3 is TGTGCCAGCAGCGGGGGCGGGGCTAGCGGTAGAGAGACCCAGTACTTC. It yields the protein CASSGGGASGRETQYF.

The J gene is TRBJ2-3, the V gene TRBV6-5; no firm D call. The V gene's germline CDR1 is MNHEY and CDR2 SVGAGI. Deletions cut 6 bases from V and 4 bases from J, with 14 bases between. This CDR3 spans 14 amino acids. The DNA for the CDR3 is TGTGCCAGCAGCCTGAGGCTCCCGCCAGATACGCAGTATTTT. Translated, it gives CASSLRLPPDTQYF.

This chain uses TRBV18 with TRBJ2-5, with D possibly TRBD1 on 5 matching bases. This CDR3 comprises 13 residues. Germline V gene data show CDR1 as KGHSH and CDR2 as LQKENI. The ends were cut back, 5 bases at V and 5 bases at J, with 12 bases in the middle. The CDR3 coding sequence is TGTGCCAGCTCATCGATCCCAGGGGAGACCCAGTACTTC. Encoded protein: CASSSIPGETQYF. Variable domain in full (rest from reference TRBV18 and TRBJ2-5): NAGVMQNPRHLVRRRGQEARLRCSPMKGHSHVYWYRQLPEEGLKFMVYLQKENIIDESGMPKERFSAEFPKEGPSILRIQQVVRGDSAAYFCASSSIPGETQYFGPGTRLLVL.

The chain combines TRBV5-1 with TRBJ2-4; TRBD1 might be the D (5 bases). V lost 0 bases and J lost 7, with 11 bases in between. Germline V gene sequence: CDR1 SGHRS, CDR2 YFSETQ. CDR3 length: 14 residues. In DNA form, the CDR3 reads TGCGCCAGCAGCTTGGCGACAGAAGGGAACATTCAGTACTTC. This sequence encodes CASSLATEGNIQYF.

This clone appeared a single time. The gene calls are TRBV19 and TRBJ1-5; 11 nucleotides agree with TRBD1. CDR3 length equals 18 residues. The germline CDR1 and CDR2 sequences are LNHDA and SQIVND (reference sequence). Trimming cost V 4 bases and J 2 bases; bases outside gene matches: 10. CDR3 residues: CASSTGQGAWVGNQPQHF. The CDR3 bases are TGTGCCAGTAGTACCGGACAGGGGGCGTGGGTTGGCAATCAGCCCCAGCATTTT.

With regard to this clone: The same CDR3 arises from other DNA sequences in this sample as well. The rearrangement joins TRBV18 to TRBJ2-1; maybe TRBD2 (5 bases). The CDR3 spans 15 residues. With 0 bases removed from V and 0 bases from J, the gap between germline ends came to 6 bases. Germline V gene lookup returns CDR1 KGHSH and CDR2 LQKENI. CDR3 bases: TGTGCCAGCTCACCACCTAGCGCCTCCTACAATGAGCAGTTCTTC. Residues: CASSPPSASYNEQFF.

This clone has only one observation. V gene TRBV7-3 combines with J gene TRBJ2-5; tentatively, D is TRBD1 or TRBD2 (5 bases each). Germline CDR1 is SGHTA and CDR2 is FQGTGA. This CDR3 region has 13 residues. V was trimmed by 5 bases and J by 5 bases, leaving 12 bases between them. CDR3 DNA: TGTGCCAGCAGCCCAGCTTGGGGGGAGACCCAGTACTTC. Its protein is CASSPAWGETQYF.

This chain uses TRBV5-4 with TRBJ2-5; TRBD1 agrees at 12 bases. This CDR3 contains 16 residues. The ends lost 6 bases at V and 2 bases at J; junction bases unmatched: 8. The germline CDR1 and CDR2 sequences are SGHNT and YYREEE (reference sequence). CDR3 sequence reads: CASIVGTGGGQETQYF. The CDR3 DNA reads as TGTGCCAGCATAGTTGGGACAGGGGGCGGGCAAGAGACCCAGTACTTC.

V usage is TRBV5-8 and J usage is TRBJ1-5; TRBD1 is a possible D gene (6 bases). Germline CDR1 is SGHTS and CDR2 is YDEGEE. Trimming cost V 5 bases and J 9 bases, with 12 bases left between them. The length of the CDR3 is 12 residues. The CDR3 region is CASRRLQGPQHF. CDR3 coding DNA: TGTGCCAGCAGGCGACTACAGGGGCCCCAGCATTTT.

This sequence joins TRBV7-3 and TRBJ2-7, with a weak D call TRBD2 (7 bases). This CDR3 is built from 16 residues. Germline CDR1 and CDR2: SGHTA and FQGTGA. Between the trimmed V and J ends, which lost 1 base and 5 bases, there was a span of 18 bases. As DNA, the CDR3 is TGTGCCAGCAGCTTAAGGGGGACCCCGGGGGGCCACGAGCAGTACTTC. It codes for CASSLRGTPGGHEQYF.

V gene TRBV2 combines with J gene TRBJ1-5, with D perhaps matching TRBD1 (6 bases). Germline V gene sequence: CDR1 SNHLY, CDR2 FYNNEI. This CDR3 is 13 amino acids long. V was pared by 8 bases and J by 5 bases, with 13 bases between. The CDR3 reads CASSNRVHQPQHF. CDR3 sequence (DNA): TGTGCCAGCTCCAACAGGGTCCATCAGCCCCAGCATTTT.